This T cell receptor (beta chain) was observed in a study of cytomegalovirus exposure and HLA in healthy donors. Study overall: There were some 380 genotyped donors. Of these, roughly 84% fell in the genetic ancestry cluster associated with self-reported Caucasian donors. Whole-study results and caveats: A few chains linked to CMV were shown in vitro to be specific for CMV antigens. Cytomegalovirus-associated TCR beta chains were listed, numbering 150 to 200.

Deletions cut 0 bases from V and 4 bases from J, with 13 bases between. Germline loops: CDR1 SGDLS, CDR2 YYNGEE. This CDR3 has 15 amino acids. Primers: 60 Vbeta forward and 13 Jbeta reverse. This table comes from immunoSEQ multiplex PCR, and its TCRdb copy is limited to in-frame clones, with some not included. The sample has roughly 120,000 clones, roughly 60% seen once; the top ten hold approximately 11%. This clone showed up just once. Its matching antigen is unknown. The TCR sequence derives from a man in his forties in good health and CMV-seropositive. The chain carries TRBV9 and TRBJ1-1, with D possibly TRBD1 on 5 matching bases. The sample comprised PBMCs. CDR3 region: CASSVDGRGVTEAFF. CDR3 bases: TGTGCCAGCAGCGTAGATGGGCGGGGGGTCACTGAAGCTTTCTTT.